These 28 T cell receptor beta chains were sequenced from one sample in a study of blood T cell repertoires in COVID-19. TCRdb's copy holds only in-frame clones and misses some; the assay was immunoSEQ multiplex PCR. The sample contains more than 95,000 clones, more than 70% of which appear only once. The sample taken for sequencing was peripheral blood. The source of these receptors is a human donor in a cohort sampled during active COVID-19.

About this clone itself: Other DNA sequences from this sample encode an identical CDR3 as well. V is TRBV19 and J is TRBJ2-2, with D possibly matching TRBD1 (5 bases). The germline V gene encodes CDR1 LNHDA and CDR2 SQIVND (reference sequence). With 6 bases removed from V and 1 base from J, the gap between germline ends came to 6 bases. The CDR3 has 13 residues. The CDR3 sequence: CASRQGNTGELFF. The CDR3 DNA follows: TGTGCCAGTAGGCAGGGGAACACCGGGGAGCTGTTTTTT.

The chain has TRBV28 and TRBJ1-2; 10 nucleotides agree with TRBD1. CDR3 length equals 14 residues. V shed 6 bases and J 8 bases; nucleotides not matched to a gene: 9. From germline, CDR1 is MDHEN and CDR2 SYDVKM. CDR3: CASRHRDRGEGYTF. CDR3 sequence (DNA): TGTGCCAGCAGGCACCGGGACAGGGGAGAGGGCTACACCTTC.

The rearrangement uses TRBV6-6 and TRBJ2-2, with TRBD2 matching over 12 bases. Germline V gene data show CDR1 as MNHNY and CDR2 as SVGAGI (reference sequence). This CDR3 spans 21 amino acids. V dropped 6 bases and J dropped 2; count of bases not matched to a gene: 19. CDR3: CASSSSVLAGGPIVNTGELFF. CDR3 sequence (DNA): TGTGCCAGCAGCTCCTCGGTACTAGCGGGAGGACCCATAGTCAACACCGGGGAGCTGTTTTTT.

V gene TRBV5-6 combines with J gene TRBJ2-5; D gene uncertain. The germline V gene encodes CDR1 SGHDT and CDR2 YYEEEE. V lost 4 bases, J lost 2 bases, and 9 bases lay in between. The CDR3 loop spans 13 amino acids. CDR3 loop: CASSGPRQETQYF. The CDR3 nucleotides read TGTGCCAGCAGCGGGCCGAGACAAGAGACCCAGTACTTC.

V usage is TRBV18 and J usage is TRBJ2-1, with 7 nucleotides matching TRBD2. Germline CDR1 KGHSH, CDR2 LQKENI. J lost 7 bases, V lost 2 bases, and 5 bases had no gene match. CDR3 length equals 14 residues. CDR3 region: CASSPAAGDNEQFF. The CDR3 coding sequence is TGTGCCAGCTCACCAGCTGCGGGAGATAATGAGCAGTTCTTC.

The chain uses TRBV2 and TRBJ2-1, with 8 bases fitting TRBD1. The junction had 6 bases not matched to a gene; V was cut back by 5 bases and J by 6 bases. The CDR3 covers 14 residues. CDR1 SNHLY and CDR2 FYNNEI come from the germline V gene. The CDR3 reads CASSPQDRVNEQFF. The CDR3 DNA reads TGTGCCAGCAGTCCGCAGGACAGGGTCAATGAGCAGTTCTTC.

The J gene is TRBJ1-5, the V gene TRBV19, with 8 bases fitting TRBD1. CDR3 length: 11 amino acids. Germline assignment: CDR1 LNHDA and CDR2 SQIVND (reference sequence). J lost 7 bases, V lost 11 bases, and 4 bases had no gene match. The CDR3 DNA sequence: TGTGCCGGACAGGGACGGCAGCCCCAGCATTTT. Protein sequence: CAGQGRQPQHF. Supplemented by reference TRBV19 and TRBJ1-5, the full variable domain reads DGGITQSPKYLFRKEGQNVTLSCEQNLNHDAMYWYRQDPGQGLRLIYYSQIVNDFQKGDIAEGYSVSREKKESFPLTVTSAQKNPTAFYLCAGQGRQPQHFGDGTRLSIL.

For this clone: This sample includes further DNA sequences coding for the same CDR3. V gene TRBV7-2 combines with J gene TRBJ2-7; 7 bases line up with TRBD2. After removal of 6 bases from V and 0 bases from J, the junction contained 8 bases not matched to a gene. The CDR3 is made up of 15 amino acids. Germline V gives CDR1 SGHTA, CDR2 FQGNSA. The CDR3 DNA is TGTGCCAGCAGTTTAACTAGCGTTAGCTCCTACGAGCAGTACTTC. It encodes CASSLTSVSSYEQYF.

This rearrangement joins TRBV19 to TRBJ1-2; a possible D gene is TRBD1 (5 bases). The CDR3 runs 15 residues. Looked up from germline, CDR1 is LNHDA and CDR2 is SQIVND (reference sequence). Trimming pared 4 bases from V and 8 bases from J, leaving 20 bases between. CDR3 coding DNA: TGTGCCAGTAGTAATCAGGGACTGACATTTTTCGGCTACACCTTC. Translating it yields CASSNQGLTFFGYTF.

The rearrangement uses TRBV4-1 and TRBJ1-6, with D uncertain. Between the trimmed V and J ends, which lost 3 bases and 7 bases, there was a span of 4 bases. The CDR3 is 12 residues long. Germline CDR1 MGHRA, CDR2 YSYEKL. The CDR3 loop reads CASSHPNSPLHF. The CDR3 DNA follows: TGCGCCAGCAGCCATCCAAATTCACCCCTCCACTTT.

Written as DNA, the CDR3 is TGTGCCAGCAGCCAAGATCCTTCCCTAGCGGGAGGGCCTAGTGAGCAGTTCTTC. It encodes CASSQDPSLAGGPSEQFF. V is TRBV4-2 and J is TRBJ2-1; 12 bases are a match to TRBD2. From germline, CDR1 is LGHNA and CDR2 YNFKEQ. The V and J ends lost 0 bases and 9 bases, in that order; junction bases with no gene match: 12. The CDR3 totals 18 residues.

This sequence joins TRBV19 and TRBJ2-3; possible D gene TRBD1, 5 bases. The CDR3 is made up of 15 amino acids. Germline lookup yields CDR1 LNHDA and CDR2 SQIVND (reference sequence). Trimming removed 7 bases at V and 0 bases at J, with 14 bases between. For the CDR3, the DNA is TGTGCCAGTAAACCACAGGCGCCAAGCACAGATACGCAGTATTTT. It is translated as CASKPQAPSTDTQYF.

This clone was seen a handful of times. This rearrangement joins TRBV2 to TRBJ1-5, with TRBD1 identical over 9 bases. V shed 6 bases, J shed 1 base, and the junction held 7 bases outside the gene matches. Per germline, CDR1 SNHLY and CDR2 FYNNEI. The CDR3 sequence is 16 residues long. The CDR3 here is CASSRQGVGSNQPQHF. The CDR3 DNA reads TGTGCCAGCAGCAGACAGGGGGTAGGGAGCAATCAGCCCCAGCATTTT. The full variable domain, in which reference TRBV2 and TRBJ1-5 provide the parts outside the CDR3, is EPEVTQTPSHQVTQMGQEVILRCVPISNHLYFYWYRQILGQKVEFLVSFYNNEISEKSEIFDDQFSVERPDGSNFTLKIRSTKLEDSAMYFCASSRQGVGSNQPQHFGDGTRLSIL.

The chain has TRBV27 and TRBJ2-1, with TRBD2 matching 8 bases. The ends lost 0 bases at V and 2 bases at J; junction bases unmatched: 6. The CDR3 runs 17 residues. The germline CDR1 and CDR2 sequences are MNHEY and SMNVEV (reference sequence). Here the CDR3 reads CASSLSPSGHPYNEQFF. In DNA, the CDR3 is TGTGCCAGCAGTTTATCGCCTAGCGGGCACCCCTACAATGAGCAGTTCTTC.

The chain recombines TRBV10-3 with TRBJ2-1; 11 bases align to TRBD2. J gave up 8 bases and V 4 bases, and 7 bases lay outside the gene matches. The germline V gene encodes CDR1 ENHRY and CDR2 SYGVKD. This CDR3 is 15 amino acids long. The CDR3 here is CAISVGDSGRDEQFF. The CDR3 nucleotides read TGTGCCATCAGTGTCGGGGATAGCGGGAGGGATGAGCAGTTCTTC.

The rearrangement links TRBV12-2 to TRBJ2-7; the D segment call TRBD1 is taken from the table without a DNA check. TRBV12-2 is annotated as a pseudogene. The CDR3 length is 15 residues. CDR3 amino acids: CASRLVSGQEDEQYF. CDR3 DNA: TGTGCAAGTCGCTTAGTCAGTGGACAGGAAGACGAGCAGTACTTC.

The chain recombines TRBV30 with TRBJ1-6; TRBD1 agrees at 9 bases. This CDR3 has 15 residues. Germline V gives CDR1 GTSNPN, CDR2 SVGIG (reference sequence). Trimming at V came to 2 bases and at J to 5 bases, leaving 4 bases not matched to a gene. CDR3 coding DNA: TGTGCCTGGAGTATCCGGGACAGGGATAATTCACCCCTCCACTTT. It encodes CAWSIRDRDNSPLHF.

A few counts support this clone. J is TRBJ2-7 and V is TRBV7-9, with D tentatively TRBD1 (6 bases). The CDR3 runs to 12 residues. V lost 7 bases to trimming and J lost 2 bases, with 9 bases between them. Germline CDR1 SEHNR, CDR2 FQNEAQ (reference sequence). In DNA form, the CDR3 reads TGTGCCAGCACCCAGGGGCCCTACGAGCAGTACTTC. Its protein product is CASTQGPYEQYF.

This chain links TRBV5-5 with TRBJ2-7; the D gene is possibly TRBD1 (5 bases). V was cut by 1 base and J by 0 bases, with 11 bases left in between. There are 15 residues in the CDR3. Germline V gene sequence: CDR1 SGHKS, CDR2 YYEKEE (reference sequence). The CDR3 DNA reads as TGTGCCAGCAGCTTGATCGCGACAGCCTCCTACGAGCAGTACTTC. This gives the protein CASSLIATASYEQYF.

CDR3 bases: TGTGCCAGTAGTATTCGGCAGGGGAATCAGCCCCAGCATTTT. Its protein is CASSIRQGNQPQHF. The J gene is TRBJ1-5, the V gene TRBV19; perhaps TRBD1 as D (6 bases). CDR3 length: 14 amino acids. Germline V gives CDR1 LNHDA, CDR2 SQIVND (reference sequence). The V end was cut by 3 bases, the J end by 4 bases, with 10 bases between.

This chain connects TRBV12-3 or TRBV12-4 to TRBJ2-3; D remains unclear. The CDR3 runs to 11 residues. Trimming removed 6 bases at V and 2 bases at J, with 3 bases between. The CDR3 sequence is CASSNTDTQYF. In DNA form, the CDR3 reads TGTGCCAGCAGCAACACAGATACGCAGTATTTT.

This clone was detected a few times. The chain joins TRBV2 to TRBJ2-7; a weak D match, TRBD2 (6 bases). This CDR3 region has 13 residues. Germline CDR1 SNHLY, CDR2 FYNNEI. Trimming took 7 bases from V and 0 from J, leaving 10 bases between them. In DNA, the CDR3 is TGTGCCAGCAAGGCCGGGAGCTCCTACGAGCAGTACTTC. Protein sequence: CASKAGSSYEQYF.

This chain joins TRBV6-6 and TRBJ2-7, with TRBD1 matching over 7 bases. Germline trimming cut 2 bases from V and 2 bases from J; bases unmatched to any gene: 3. The CDR3 loop spans 14 amino acids. Germline CDR1 MNHNY, CDR2 SVGAGI (reference sequence). The CDR3 loop reads CASSYGTDAYEQYF. CDR3 in DNA: TGTGCCAGCAGTTACGGGACAGATGCCTACGAGCAGTACTTC.

The chain combines TRBV18 with TRBJ2-1, with a weak D call TRBD2 (6 bases). V gave up 6 bases and J gave up 10 bases, with 22 bases separating them. CDR1 and CDR2 (germline): KGHSH, LQKENI. The CDR3 consists of 15 residues. CDR3 DNA sequence: TGTGCCAGCTCTCCCCCTCGCGGGGTGATCGGAGAGCAGTTCTTC. Amino acids: CASSPPRGVIGEQFF.

The chain links TRBV12-5 to TRBJ2-3, with 9 bases identical to TRBD2. This CDR3 has 16 amino acids. Germline-derived CDR1 and CDR2 are LGHNT and FRNRAP. Unmatched junction bases numbered 13, after V lost 3 bases and J lost 9 bases. The CDR3 region is CASGFPIAGDGSTQYF. CDR3 DNA sequence: TGTGCTAGTGGTTTTCCGATAGCGGGAGATGGTTCCACGCAGTATTTT.

V usage is TRBV9 and J usage is TRBJ1-2, with TRBD1 matching over 7 bases. CDR3 size: 12 residues. The trim removed 4 bases at V and 8 bases at J, leaving 5 bases unmatched. Looked up from germline, CDR1 is SGDLS and CDR2 is YYNGEE. The CDR3: CASSSRGYGYTF. The CDR3 nucleotides are TGTGCCAGCAGCTCCAGGGGGTACGGCTACACCTTC.

The count of this clone is one. This rearrangement joins TRBV30 to TRBJ1-5; D remains ambiguous. The germline V gene has CDR1 GTSNPN and CDR2 SVGIG (reference sequence). Trimming shortened V by 0 bases and J by 7 bases, and 13 bases separated the two germline ends. This CDR3 is 14 amino acids long. The CDR3 bases are TGTGCCTGGAGTGTAACCGACCGGGAACAGCCCCAGCATTTT. This gives the protein CAWSVTDREQPQHF.

V usage is TRBV27 and J usage is TRBJ1-5; D not resolved. The CDR3 extends over 14 amino acids. V lost 5 bases and J lost 4, with 12 bases in between. Per the germline V gene, CDR1 is MNHEY and CDR2 is SMNVEV (reference sequence). In DNA form, the CDR3 reads TGTGCCAGCAGTCCATTCACGGTAAATCAGCCCCAGCATTTT. It translates to CASSPFTVNQPQHF.